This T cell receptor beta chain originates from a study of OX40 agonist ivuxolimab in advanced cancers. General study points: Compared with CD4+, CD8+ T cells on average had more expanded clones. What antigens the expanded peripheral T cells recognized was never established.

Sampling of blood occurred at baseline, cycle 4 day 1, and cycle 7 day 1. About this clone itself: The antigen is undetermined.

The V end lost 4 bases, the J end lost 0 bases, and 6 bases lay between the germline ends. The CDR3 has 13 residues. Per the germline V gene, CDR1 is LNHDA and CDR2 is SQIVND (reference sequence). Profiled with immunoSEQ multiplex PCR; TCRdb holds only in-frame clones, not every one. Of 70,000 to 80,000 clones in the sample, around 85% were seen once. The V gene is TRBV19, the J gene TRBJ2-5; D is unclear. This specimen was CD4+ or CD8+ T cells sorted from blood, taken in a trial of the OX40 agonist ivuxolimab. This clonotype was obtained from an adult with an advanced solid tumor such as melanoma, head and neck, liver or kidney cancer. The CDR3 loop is CASSRSYQETQYF. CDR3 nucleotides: TGTGCCAGTAGTAGGTCGTACCAAGAGACCCAGTACTTC.